The present TCR beta chain was sequenced within a study of blood T cell repertoires in COVID-19. Across the study: There were acute and convalescent COVID-19 samples, and they came from the United States, Italy and Spain.

How the authors handled the data: Estimation of nucleated cell counts was performed using reference gene primer amplification. Sequencing was performed with immunoSEQ multiplex PCR; in TCRdb, only in-frame clones are kept and a portion is missing. The D gene and trimming were derived from the DNA, and the V and J assignments and clone size from that table. The sample holds over 90,000 clones, around 74% seen once. Turning to this clone: Other DNA variants within this sample encode the same CDR3.

The germline V gene encodes CDR1 SGHNT and CDR2 YYREEE (reference sequence). The CDR3 runs to 13 residues. V lost 0 bases, J lost 6 bases, and 7 bases lay in between. V and J are TRBV5-4 and TRBJ2-1; unclear D gene. The sequence derives from an older man with COVID-19, enrolled during active disease. The sample consisted of peripheral blood. In nucleotides, the CDR3 is TGTGCCAGCAGCTTGGCGGGTGGCAATGAGCAGTTCTTC. This translates into CASSLAGGNEQFF.